The clone carrying this T cell receptor beta chain was counted only a few times. The data belong to a study of control samples from healthy donors and cancer patients. Profiling relied on immunoSEQ multiplex PCR, and the TCRdb table lists in-frame clones only, not all of them. The table includes approximately 86,000 clones, roughly nine tenths detected once. The CDR3 runs 13 residues. Looked up from germline, CDR1 is SGHRS and CDR2 is YFSETQ. Trimming left V 4 bases short and J 9 bases short, with 11 bases between. Sequenced material: blood. The source is a man aged 25-40 years in good health. V is TRBV5-1 and J is TRBJ1-6; D not resolved. CDR3 region: CASSGNVGSPLHF. CDR3 in DNA: TGCGCCAGCAGCGGAAACGTTGGTTCACCCCTCCACTTT.